The source of this T cell receptor (beta chain) is a study of blood T cell repertoires in COVID-19. Study-level information: The United States, Italy and Spain were the sources of the acute and convalescent COVID-19 samples. T cells, B-cell-depleted T cells, or PBMCs provided the cDNA or gDNA that served as material.

The CDR3 consists of 16 residues. Losses at the gene ends were 0 bases for V and 0 bases for J; bases not matched to a gene: 3. Per the germline V gene, CDR1 is SGHNT and CDR2 is YYREEE (reference sequence). Per the original methods: Amplification from reference gene primers served as the basis for estimated nucleated cell counts. Profiled with immunoSEQ multiplex PCR; TCRdb holds only in-frame clones, not every one. From that table come the V and J calls and clone size; the DNA was used to work out D and trimming. The data hold roughly 90,000 clones, with 86% observed a single time. This clonotype originated in a human donor in a cohort sampled during active COVID-19. V gene TRBV5-4 combines with J gene TRBJ1-1; 9 bases are shared with TRBD1. Sequences were obtained from peripheral blood. The CDR3: CASSLDGTGLNTEAFF. As DNA, the CDR3 is TGTGCCAGCAGCTTGGATGGGACAGGGCTGAACACTGAAGCTTTCTTT. Supplemented by reference TRBV5-4 and TRBJ1-1, the full variable domain reads ETGVTQSPTHLIKTRGQQVTLRCSSQSGHNTVSWYQQALGQGPQFIFQYYREEENGRGNFPPRFSGLQFPNYSSELNVNALELDDSALYLCASSLDGTGLNTEAFFGQGTRLTVV.